One sample yielded the 9 T cell receptor beta chains listed below, sequenced in a study of Graves' ophthalmopathy and Graves' hyperthyroidism. Investigators amplified TCR beta CDR3 regions from RNA transcripts. First-round RT-PCR used HTBI primers; second-round multiplex PCR followed. From the multiplex PCR reads, TCRdb called clonotypes with MiXCR, one entry per CDR3 protein. This sample yields 400,000 or so distinct CDR3 sequences, of which roughly 15% are seen a single time; 7% belongs to the top ten. Input material: peripheral blood. Source of these receptors: a woman between 18 and 29 years old with stable Graves' hyperthyroidism.

This clonotype was seen repeatedly, ten times or more. V is TRBV6-1 and J is TRBJ1-2; D uncertain. Trimming removed 3 bases at V and 3 bases at J, with 5 bases between. Per the germline V gene, CDR1 is MNHNS and CDR2 is SASEGT. This CDR3 region has 12 residues. Written as DNA, the CDR3 is TGTGCCAGCAGTGATAGTGACTATGGCTACACCTTC. It encodes CASSDSDYGYTF.

Ten or more counts support this clonotype. V and J are TRBV6-5 and TRBJ1-1, with a possible D match to TRBD1 (6 bases). Trimming took 0 bases from V and 11 from J, leaving 13 bases between them. Germline assignment: CDR1 MNHEY and CDR2 SVGAGI. This CDR3 is built from 13 residues. This CDR3 reads CASSYSTGGRAFF. In nucleotides, the CDR3 is TGTGCCAGCAGTTACTCGACGGGGGGCCGCGCTTTCTTT.

A few counts support this clonotype. The chain is built from TRBV4-3 and TRBJ1-1; D unclear. The germline V gene encodes CDR1 LGHNA and CDR2 YSLEER. Trimming shortened V by 0 bases and J by 10 bases, and 12 bases separated the two germline ends. This CDR3 comprises 13 residues. In DNA form, the CDR3 reads TGCGCCAGCAGCCAAGACACCGGTGTCGGAGCTTTCTTT. It encodes CASSQDTGVGAFF.

The chain couples TRBV11-1 to TRBJ2-5; TRBD1 aligns across 8 bases. CDR1 and CDR2 from the germline V gene are SGHAT and FQDESV (reference sequence). V dropped 2 bases and J dropped 3; count of bases not matched to a gene: 17. There are 19 residues in the CDR3. The CDR3 reads CASSLLVARRQGRKETQYF. The CDR3 DNA follows: TGTGCCAGCAGCTTATTAGTAGCCCGCCGACAGGGGCGTAAAGAGACCCAGTACTTC.

The chain is built from TRBV12-3 or TRBV12-4 and TRBJ1-6; D ambiguous. This CDR3 has 15 amino acids. V was shortened by 5 bases and J by 10 bases, with 18 bases between the two germline ends. The CDR3 loop is CASSPYLDPQSPLHF. CDR3 DNA sequence: TGTGCCAGCAGTCCTTATCTGGACCCTCAATCACCCCTCCACTTT.

This clonotype was seen ten or more times. V usage is TRBV20-1 and J usage is TRBJ1-6; unclear D gene. Looked up from germline, CDR1 is DFQATT and CDR2 is SNEGSKA (reference sequence). The CDR3 has 13 residues. V was trimmed by 0 bases and J by 9 bases, leaving 9 bases between them. CDR3 region: CSAREQISSPLHF. DNA of the CDR3: TGCAGTGCTAGAGAACAGATAAGTTCACCCCTCCACTTT.

This clonotype was seen repeatedly, ten times or more. J is TRBJ1-2 and V is TRBV6-5; 7 positions match TRBD1. V shed 8 bases and J 4 bases; nucleotides not matched to a gene: 4. CDR1 and CDR2 (germline): MNHEY, SVGAGI. This CDR3 spans 12 amino acids. CDR3 in amino acids: CASLTGAYGYTF. CDR3 sequence (DNA): TGTGCCAGCTTAACAGGGGCCTATGGCTACACCTTC.

About this clonotype: One base away lies a much larger clone, so this may be a sequencing read error. The V call is TRBV24-1, the J call TRBJ1-5; 10 nucleotides line up with TRBD1. The CDR3 spans 17 residues. Germline V gene sequence: CDR1 KGHDR, CDR2 SFDVKD. The CDR3 loop is CATSDPTGGFGNQLQHF. The CDR3 coding sequence is TGTGCCACCAGTGACCCGACAGGGGGCTTTGGGAATCAGCTCCAGCATTTT.

This clonotype was seen ten or more times. The chain couples TRBV14 to TRBJ2-5, with 10 bases matching TRBD2. This CDR3 has 16 amino acids. Germline V gene sequence: CDR1 SGHDN, CDR2 FVKESK. The ends lost 2 bases at V and 4 bases at J; junction bases unmatched: 7. For the CDR3, the DNA is TGTGCCAGCAGCCAACGCCTAGCGGGGGAGAGAGAGACCCAGTACTTC. Translating gives CASSQRLAGERETQYF.